This T cell receptor beta chain was sequenced during a study of blood T cells in healthy people across ages. Study conclusions and caveats: Donor CMV status was unknown, possibly confounding expanded clonotype changes.

This clonotype appeared a single time. The antigen is not known. Germline V gene lookup returns CDR1 LNHNV and CDR2 YYDKDF (reference sequence). The CDR3 is 15 residues long. V lost 6 bases to trimming and J lost 2 bases; unmatched junction nucleotides: 4. A second PCR, run for roughly 7 to 11 cycles, used a sample-barcoded 5' primer plus a J-beta primer mix. Every individual sample yielded 2.5 million or more paired-end reads (each containing CDR3). From the 5' RACE reads, TCRdb called clonotypes with MiXCR, one entry per CDR3 protein. The table has under 2,000,000 distinct CDR3 sequences, around half seen once.

V and J are TRBV15 and TRBJ2-1; the match to TRBD2 covers 10 bases. The TCR comes from a woman aged 40 to 55 in good health. The sequenced sample consisted of blood. CDR3 DNA sequence: TGTGCCACCAGTCGGACTAGCGGTGCCTACAATGAGCAGTTCTTC. This encodes CATSRTSGAYNEQFF.